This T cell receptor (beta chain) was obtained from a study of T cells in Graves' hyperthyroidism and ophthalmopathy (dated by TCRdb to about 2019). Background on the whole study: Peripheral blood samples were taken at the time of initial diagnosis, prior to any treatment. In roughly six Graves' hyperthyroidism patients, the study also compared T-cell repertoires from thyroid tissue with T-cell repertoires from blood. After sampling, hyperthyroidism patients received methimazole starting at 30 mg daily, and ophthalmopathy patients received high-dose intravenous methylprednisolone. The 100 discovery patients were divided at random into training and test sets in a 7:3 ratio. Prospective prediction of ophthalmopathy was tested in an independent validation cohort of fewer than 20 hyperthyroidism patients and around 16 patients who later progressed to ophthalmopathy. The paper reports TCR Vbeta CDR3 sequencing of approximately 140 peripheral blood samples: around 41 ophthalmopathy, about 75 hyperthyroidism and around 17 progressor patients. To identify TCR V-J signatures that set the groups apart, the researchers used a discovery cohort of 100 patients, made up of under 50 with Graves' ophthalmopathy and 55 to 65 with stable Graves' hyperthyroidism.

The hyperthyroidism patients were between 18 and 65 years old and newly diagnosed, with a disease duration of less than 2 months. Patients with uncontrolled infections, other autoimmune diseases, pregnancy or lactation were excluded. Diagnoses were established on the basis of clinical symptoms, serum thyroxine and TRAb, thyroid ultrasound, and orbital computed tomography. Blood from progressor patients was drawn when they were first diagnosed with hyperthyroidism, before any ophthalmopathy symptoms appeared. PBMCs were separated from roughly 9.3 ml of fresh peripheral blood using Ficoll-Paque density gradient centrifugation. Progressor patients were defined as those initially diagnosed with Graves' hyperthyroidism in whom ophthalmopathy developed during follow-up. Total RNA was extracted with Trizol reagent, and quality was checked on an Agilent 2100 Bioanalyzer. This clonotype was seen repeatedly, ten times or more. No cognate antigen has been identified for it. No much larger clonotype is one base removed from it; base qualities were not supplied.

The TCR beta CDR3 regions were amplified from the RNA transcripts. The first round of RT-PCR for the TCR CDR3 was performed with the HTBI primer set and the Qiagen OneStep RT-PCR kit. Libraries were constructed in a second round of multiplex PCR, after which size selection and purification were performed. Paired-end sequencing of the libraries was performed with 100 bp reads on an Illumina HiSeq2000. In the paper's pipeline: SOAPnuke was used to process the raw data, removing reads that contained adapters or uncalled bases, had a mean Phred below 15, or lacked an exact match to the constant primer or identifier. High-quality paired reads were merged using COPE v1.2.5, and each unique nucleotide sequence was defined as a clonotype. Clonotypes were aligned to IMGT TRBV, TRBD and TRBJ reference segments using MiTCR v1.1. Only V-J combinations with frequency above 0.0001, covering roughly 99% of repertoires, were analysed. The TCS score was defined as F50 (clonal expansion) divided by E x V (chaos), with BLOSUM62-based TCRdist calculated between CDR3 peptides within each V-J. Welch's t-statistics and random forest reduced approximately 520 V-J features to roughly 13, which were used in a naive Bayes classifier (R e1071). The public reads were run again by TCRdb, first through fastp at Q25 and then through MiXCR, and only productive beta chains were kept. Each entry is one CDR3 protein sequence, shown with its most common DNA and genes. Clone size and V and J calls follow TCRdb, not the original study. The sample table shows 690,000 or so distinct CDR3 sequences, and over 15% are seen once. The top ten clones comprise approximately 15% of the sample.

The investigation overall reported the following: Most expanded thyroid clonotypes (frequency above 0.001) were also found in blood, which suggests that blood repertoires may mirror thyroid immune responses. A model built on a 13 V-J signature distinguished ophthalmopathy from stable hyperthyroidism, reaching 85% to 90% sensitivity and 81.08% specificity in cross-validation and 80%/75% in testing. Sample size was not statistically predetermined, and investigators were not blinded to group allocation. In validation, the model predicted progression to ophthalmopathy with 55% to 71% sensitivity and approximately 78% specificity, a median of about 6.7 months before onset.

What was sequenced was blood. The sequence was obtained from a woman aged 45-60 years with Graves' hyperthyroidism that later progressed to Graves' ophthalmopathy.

The bases are TGTGCCAGCAGCCAACAGGGGAACACAGATACGCAGTATTTT. Its protein product is CASSQQGNTDTQYF. Here the chain combines TRBV3-1 and TRBJ2-3, and perhaps TRBD1 as D gene, on 6 matching bases. CDR1 LGHDT and CDR2 YNNKEL are derived from the germline V gene (reference sequence). The CDR3 spans 14 residues, from the cysteine through the phenylalanine. The entry retains the CDR3 DNA only, 42 bases that are in frame from base 1. V loses 2 bases, J loses 2 bases, and the germline ends lie 8 bases apart.